This T cell receptor (beta chain) was captured in a study of CD8 T cells in Susac syndrome. This CDR3 comprises 14 residues. The junction had 7 bases not matched to a gene; V was cut back by 2 bases and J by 7 bases. Germline CDR1 is GTSNPN and CDR2 is SVGIG (reference sequence). When the RNA was reverse transcribed, random hexamers were used with an input of about 0.45 to 1 ug. TCRdb ran MiXCR on the immunoSEQ multiplex PCR reads and lists one entry per CDR3 protein. The sample yields roughly 140,000 distinct CDR3 sequences, around 96% seen once. The sequence derives from a human donor with multiple sclerosis. V is TRBV30 and J is TRBJ2-7, with TRBD1 matching over 11 bases. Sequenced material: CD8+ T cells from PBMCs. The CDR3 bases are TGTGCCTGGAGTAGGGGACAGGGGGTTCGGGAGCAGTACTTC. Translating it yields CAWSRGQGVREQYF.